Listed here are 6 T cell receptor beta chains from one sample, sequenced in a study of T cell changes during pregnancy in multiple sclerosis. Assay: immunoSEQ multiplex PCR; the TCRdb copy retains only in-frame clones and omits some. The sample consists of 89,000 or so clones, around 93% of them appearing once. Sequenced material: PBMCs, taken in the first trimester of pregnancy. The receptors derive from a female donor in good health, serving as a control in a pregnancy study. Some clones in this sample may be carry-over from other donors' samples.

The CDR3 nucleotides read TGTGCCAGCAGTCCGGGAGGGGTGAAGAATACGCAGTATTTT. This gives the protein CASSPGGVKNTQYF. The V and J genes are TRBV11-3 and TRBJ2-3, with 8 bases aligning to TRBD2. CDR1 and CDR2 (germline): SGHNT, YENEEA. The CDR3 is 14 residues long. J lost 7 bases, V lost 6 bases, and 9 bases had no gene match.

V and J are TRBV28 and TRBJ1-2, with D hard to call. Germline CDR1 reads MDHEN; CDR2 reads SYDVKM. V dropped 7 bases and J dropped 1 base, with 10 bases sitting between them. The CDR3 runs to 13 residues. The CDR3 coding sequence is TGTGCCAGCAAGGAGGGAGTTAACTATGGCTACACCTTC. Translation gives CASKEGVNYGYTF.

V usage is TRBV4-1 and J usage is TRBJ1-2; D is unresolved. The V end was cut by 3 bases, the J end by 1 base, with 6 bases between. CDR3 length: 13 amino acids. In germline, CDR1 is MGHRA, CDR2 YSYEKL. Here the CDR3 DNA reads TGCGCCAGCAGCCACGGGGATAACTATGGCTACACCTTC. Translation: CASSHGDNYGYTF.

The V and J genes are TRBV5-1 and TRBJ1-1; D is unresolved. This CDR3 has 14 residues. Trimming pared 0 bases from V and 4 bases from J, leaving 10 bases between. Germline V CDR1 and CDR2: SGHRS, YFSETQ. The CDR3 reads CASSLEWSVTEAFF. The CDR3 nucleotides read TGCGCCAGCAGCTTGGAATGGAGCGTCACTGAAGCTTTCTTT.

The chain employs TRBV2 and TRBJ2-7, with 13 bases identical to TRBD2. J lost 3 bases, V lost 4 bases, and 3 bases had no gene match. This CDR3 is built from 15 residues. CDR1 SNHLY and CDR2 FYNNEI come from the germline V gene. CDR3: CASSARLAGGYEQYF. DNA of the CDR3: TGTGCCAGCAGTGCAAGACTAGCGGGGGGCTACGAGCAGTACTTC.

This chain joins TRBV2 and TRBJ1-5; no reliable D call. Trimming removed 2 bases from V and 0 bases from J, with 11 bases in between. This CDR3 region has 16 residues. Germline assignment: CDR1 SNHLY and CDR2 FYNNEI. DNA of the CDR3: TGTGCCAGCAGTGAATCCCCGGAGCTTAGCAATCAGCCCCAGCATTTT. Residues: CASSESPELSNQPQHF.